Below are 3 T cell receptor beta chains sequenced from a single sample in a study of cytomegalovirus exposure and HLA in healthy donors. A multiplex PCR was run with 60 Vbeta primers and 13 Jbeta primers. Sequencing was performed with immunoSEQ multiplex PCR; in TCRdb, only in-frame clones are kept and a portion is missing. This table has approximately 200,000 clones, roughly 79% appearing once. Specimen: PBMCs. These receptors all stem from a man under 40 in good health and CMV-seronegative.

The chain couples TRBV25-1 to TRBJ2-2; TRBD2 matches at 11 bases. Trimming at V came to 5 bases and at J to 6 bases, leaving 8 bases not matched to a gene. Germline lookup yields CDR1 MGHDK and CDR2 SYGVNS. The CDR3 spans 16 residues. CDR3 in amino acids: CASSPLAGEKPGELFF. In nucleotides, the CDR3 is TGTGCCAGCAGTCCACTAGCGGGAGAGAAGCCCGGGGAGCTGTTTTTT.

This rearrangement joins TRBV9 to TRBJ1-2; D is uncertain. CDR1 is SGDLS and CDR2 is YYNGEE in the germline V gene. The length of the CDR3 is 18 residues. Trimming stripped 3 bases from V and 2 bases from J, with 23 bases between. CDR3: CASSAPGLGNEGNYGYTF. The DNA for the CDR3 is TGTGCCAGCAGCGCCCCGGGGTTGGGGAACGAGGGCAACTATGGCTACACCTTC.

The chain uses TRBV27 and TRBJ2-7, with 11 bases matching TRBD2. V shed 6 bases and J 3 bases; nucleotides not matched to a gene: 4. Germline V gene sequence: CDR1 MNHEY, CDR2 SMNVEV (reference sequence). The CDR3 contains 14 residues. CDR3 sequence reads: CASRTGTSGYEQYF. In DNA, the CDR3 is TGTGCCAGCAGGACCGGGACTAGCGGCTACGAGCAGTACTTC.